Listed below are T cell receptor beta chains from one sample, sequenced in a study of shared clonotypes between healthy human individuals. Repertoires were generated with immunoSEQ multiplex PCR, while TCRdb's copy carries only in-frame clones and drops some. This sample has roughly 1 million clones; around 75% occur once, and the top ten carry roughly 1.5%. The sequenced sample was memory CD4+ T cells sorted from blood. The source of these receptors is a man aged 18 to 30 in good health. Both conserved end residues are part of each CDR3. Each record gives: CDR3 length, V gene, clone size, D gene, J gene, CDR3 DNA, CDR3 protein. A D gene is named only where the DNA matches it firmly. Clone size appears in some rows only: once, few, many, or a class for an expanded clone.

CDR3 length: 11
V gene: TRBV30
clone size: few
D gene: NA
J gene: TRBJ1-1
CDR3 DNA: TGTGCCTGGAGTGCCAGGGAAGAAGCTTTCTTT
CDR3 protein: CAWSAREEAFF

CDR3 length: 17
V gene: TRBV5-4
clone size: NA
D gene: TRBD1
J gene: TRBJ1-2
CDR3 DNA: TGTGCCAGCAGCCCGCCCCACAGGGGGTCCACCTTCTATGGCTACACCTTC
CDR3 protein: CASSPPHRGSTFYGYTF

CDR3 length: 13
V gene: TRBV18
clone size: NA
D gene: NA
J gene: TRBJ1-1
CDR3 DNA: TGTGCCAGCTCACCACAAGCAAACACTGAAGCTTTCTTT
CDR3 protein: CASSPQANTEAFF

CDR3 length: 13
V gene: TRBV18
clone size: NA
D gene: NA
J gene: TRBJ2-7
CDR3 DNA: TGTGCCAGCTCGGCCGGGACGGTCTACGAGCAGTACTTC
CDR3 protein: CASSAGTVYEQYF

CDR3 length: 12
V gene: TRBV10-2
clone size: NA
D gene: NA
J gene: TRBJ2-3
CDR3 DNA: TGCGCCAGCAGTATACTTCAAGATACGCAGTATTTT
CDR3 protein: CASSILQDTQYF

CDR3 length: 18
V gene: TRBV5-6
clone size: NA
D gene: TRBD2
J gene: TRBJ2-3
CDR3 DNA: TGTGCCAGCAGCTTGTTGCTAGCGGGACTTCCAGAGCGAGATACGCAGTATTTT
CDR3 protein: CASSLLLAGLPERDTQYF

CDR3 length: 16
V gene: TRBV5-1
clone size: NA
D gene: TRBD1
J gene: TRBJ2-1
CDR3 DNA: TGCGCCAGCAGTGCCTTGCCTCGGACAGGCCTTCGCGAGCAGTTCTTC
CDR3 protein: CASSALPRTGLREQFF

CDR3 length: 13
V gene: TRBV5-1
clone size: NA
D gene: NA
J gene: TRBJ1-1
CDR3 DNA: TGCGCCAGCAGCTTGAGGGGTGAGACTGAAGCTTTCTTT
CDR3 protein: CASSLRGETEAFF

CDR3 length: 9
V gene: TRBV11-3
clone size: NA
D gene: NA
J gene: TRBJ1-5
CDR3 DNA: TGTGCCAGCAGCTTCGACCAGCATTTT
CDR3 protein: CASSFDQHF

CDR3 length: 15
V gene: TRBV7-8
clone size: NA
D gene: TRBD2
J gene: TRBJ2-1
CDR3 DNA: TGTGCCAGCAGCTCGATCGGCGGGGGGGGAAATGAGCAGTTCTTC
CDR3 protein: CASSSIGGGGNEQFF

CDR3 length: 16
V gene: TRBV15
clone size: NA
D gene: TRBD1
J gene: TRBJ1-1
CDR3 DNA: TGTGCCACCAGCAGAGGTCCGGACAGGGGGGGCACTGAAGCTTTCTTT
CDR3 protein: CATSRGPDRGGTEAFF

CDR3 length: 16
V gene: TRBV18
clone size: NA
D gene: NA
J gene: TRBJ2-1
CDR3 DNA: TGTGCCAGCTCACCACCGACGGGGGGCTTCCTAAATGAGCAGTTCTTC
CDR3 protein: CASSPPTGGFLNEQFF

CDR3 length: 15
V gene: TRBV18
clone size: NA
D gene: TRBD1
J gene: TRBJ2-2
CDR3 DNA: TGTGCCAGCTCACCCGGACAGGAGAAAACCGGGGAGCTGTTTTTT
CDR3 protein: CASSPGQEKTGELFF

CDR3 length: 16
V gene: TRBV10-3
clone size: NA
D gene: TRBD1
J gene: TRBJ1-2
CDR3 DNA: TGTGCCATCAGTGAGCCCGGGGACAGGGGGAGCTATGGCTACACCTTC
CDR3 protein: CAISEPGDRGSYGYTF

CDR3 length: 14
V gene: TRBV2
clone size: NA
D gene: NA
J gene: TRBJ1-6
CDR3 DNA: TGTGCCAGCAGTGATAATTACTATAATTCACCCCTCCACTTT
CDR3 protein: CASSDNYYNSPLHF

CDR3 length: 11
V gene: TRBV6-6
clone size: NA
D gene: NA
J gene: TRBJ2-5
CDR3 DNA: TGTGCCAGCAGTCCAGGGGAGACCCAGTACTTC
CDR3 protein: CASSPGETQYF

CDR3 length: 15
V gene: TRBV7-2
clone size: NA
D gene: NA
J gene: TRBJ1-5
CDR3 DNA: TGTGCCAGCAGCTTAGACTCGAGTAGCAATCAGCCCCAGCATTTT
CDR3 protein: CASSLDSSSNQPQHF

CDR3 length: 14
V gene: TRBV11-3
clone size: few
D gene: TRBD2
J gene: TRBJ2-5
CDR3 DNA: TGTGCCAGCAGCCCGACTAGCGGGGCAGAGACCCAGTACTTC
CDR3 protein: CASSPTSGAETQYF

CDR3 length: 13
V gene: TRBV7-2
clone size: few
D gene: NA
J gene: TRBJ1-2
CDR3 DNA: TGTGCCAGCAGCTTACAGGGAGTCGATGGCTACACCTTC
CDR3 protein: CASSLQGVDGYTF

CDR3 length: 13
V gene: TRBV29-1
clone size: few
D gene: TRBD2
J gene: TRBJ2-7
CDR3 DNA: TGCAGCGGGAAAGCGGGGCCCTCCTACGAGCAGTACTTC
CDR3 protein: CSGKAGPSYEQYF

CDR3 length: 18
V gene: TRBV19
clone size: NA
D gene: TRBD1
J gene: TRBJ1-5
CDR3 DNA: TGTGCCAGTAGTATTTCACCATCCGGGACAGGGGTTCGGCAGCCCCAGCATTTT
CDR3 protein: CASSISPSGTGVRQPQHF

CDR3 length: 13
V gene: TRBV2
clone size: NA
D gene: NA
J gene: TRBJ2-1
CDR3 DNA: TGTGCCAGCAGCCTGGACAGATACAATGAGCAGTTCTTC
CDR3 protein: CASSLDRYNEQFF

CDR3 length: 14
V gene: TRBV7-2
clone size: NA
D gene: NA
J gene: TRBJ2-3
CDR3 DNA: TGTGCCAGCAGCTTAGATGGTAGCACAGATACGCAGTATTTT
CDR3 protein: CASSLDGSTDTQYF

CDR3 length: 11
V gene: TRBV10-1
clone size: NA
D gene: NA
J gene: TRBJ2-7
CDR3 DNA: TGCGCCAGCAGCAGCTCCTACGAGCAGTACTTC
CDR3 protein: CASSSSYEQYF

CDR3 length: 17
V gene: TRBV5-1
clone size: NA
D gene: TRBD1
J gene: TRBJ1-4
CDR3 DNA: TGCGCCAGCACCCGGGACAGGGGGCCCGGGGGAAATGAAAAACTGTTTTTT
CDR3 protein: CASTRDRGPGGNEKLFF

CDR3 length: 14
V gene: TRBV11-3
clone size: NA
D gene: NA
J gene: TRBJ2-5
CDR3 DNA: TGTGCCAGCAGCTCCGGACCGGGCCAAGAGACCCAGTACTTC
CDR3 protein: CASSSGPGQETQYF

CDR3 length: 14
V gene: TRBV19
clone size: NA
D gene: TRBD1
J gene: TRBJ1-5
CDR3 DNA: TGTGCCAGTAGTCCCGGGACAGGGTATCAGCCCCAGCATTTT
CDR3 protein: CASSPGTGYQPQHF

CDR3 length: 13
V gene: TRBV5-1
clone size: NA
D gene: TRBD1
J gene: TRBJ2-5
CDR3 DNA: TGCGCCAGCAGCGTAGAGGGACAGGGAGACCTGTACTTC
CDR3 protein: CASSVEGQGDLYF

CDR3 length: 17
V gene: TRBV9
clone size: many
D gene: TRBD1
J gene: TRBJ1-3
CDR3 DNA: TGTGCCAGCAGCCCTCGGGACAGGGGTCTCTCTGGAAACACCATATATTTT
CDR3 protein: CASSPRDRGLSGNTIYF

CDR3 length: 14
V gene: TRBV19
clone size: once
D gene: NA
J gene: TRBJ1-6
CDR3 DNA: TGTGCCAGTCGGGAGGGGGTCTATAATTCACCCCTCCACTTT
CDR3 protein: CASREGVYNSPLHF

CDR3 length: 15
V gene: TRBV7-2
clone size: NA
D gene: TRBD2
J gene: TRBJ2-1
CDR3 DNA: TGTGCCAGCAGACCGAGTTTTACTAGCGGGAGCGGTGAGTTCTTC
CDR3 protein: CASRPSFTSGSGEFF

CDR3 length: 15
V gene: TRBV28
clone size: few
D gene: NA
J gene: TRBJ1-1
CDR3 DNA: TGTGCCAGCACCAAAGCTGGTGGCAGGAGTACCGAAGCTTTCTTT
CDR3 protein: CASTKAGGRSTEAFF

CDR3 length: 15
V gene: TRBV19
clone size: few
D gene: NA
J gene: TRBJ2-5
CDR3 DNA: TGTGCCAGTAGTATTGGGCAGGGTATGGGAGAGACCCAGTACTTC
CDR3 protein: CASSIGQGMGETQYF

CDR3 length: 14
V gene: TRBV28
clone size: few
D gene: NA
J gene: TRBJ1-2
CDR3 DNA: TGTGCCAGCAGTTACGGGGGCATTAACTATGGCTACACCTTC
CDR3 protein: CASSYGGINYGYTF

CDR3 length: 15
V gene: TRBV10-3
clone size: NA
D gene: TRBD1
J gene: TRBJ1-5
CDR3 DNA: TGTGCCATCAGTGCAGCTGCAGGGGGCTATCAGCCCCAGCATTTT
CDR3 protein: CAISAAAGGYQPQHF

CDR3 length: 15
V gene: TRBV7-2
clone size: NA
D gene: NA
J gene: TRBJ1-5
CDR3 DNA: TGTGCCAGCAGCTTAGATCCGGCTAGCAATCAGCCCCAGCATTTT
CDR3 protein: CASSLDPASNQPQHF

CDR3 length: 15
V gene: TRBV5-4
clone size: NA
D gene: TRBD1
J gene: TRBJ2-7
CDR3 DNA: TGTGCCAGCAGCTTGGCGGAAGGACAGGGCGTCGAGCAGTACTTC
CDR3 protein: CASSLAEGQGVEQYF

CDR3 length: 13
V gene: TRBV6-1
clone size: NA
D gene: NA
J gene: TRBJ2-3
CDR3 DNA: TGTGCCAGCAGTGCGAGATACACAGATACGCAGTATTTT
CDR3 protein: CASSARYTDTQYF

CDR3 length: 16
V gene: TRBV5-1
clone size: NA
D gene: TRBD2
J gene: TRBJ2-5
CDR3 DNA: TGCGCCAGCAGCTTGGGCCCAGCGGGGTACCAAGAGACCCAGTACTTC
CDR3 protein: CASSLGPAGYQETQYF

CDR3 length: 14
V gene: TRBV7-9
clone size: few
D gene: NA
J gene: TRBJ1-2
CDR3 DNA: TGTGCCAGCAGCTTAGAAACCCTTTATTATGGCTACACCTTC
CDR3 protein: CASSLETLYYGYTF

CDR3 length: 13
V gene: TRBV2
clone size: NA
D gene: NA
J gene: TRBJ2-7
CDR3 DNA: TGTGCCAGCAGTAACCAGGGGAACTACGAGCAGTACTTC
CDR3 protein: CASSNQGNYEQYF

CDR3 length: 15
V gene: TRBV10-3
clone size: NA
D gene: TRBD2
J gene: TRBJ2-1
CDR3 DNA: TGTGCCATCAGTGAGTCCAGCGGGAATCACAATGAGCAGTTCTTC
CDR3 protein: CAISESSGNHNEQFF

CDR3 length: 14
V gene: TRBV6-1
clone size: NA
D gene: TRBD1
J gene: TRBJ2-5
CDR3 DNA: TGTGCCAGCAGCCGACAGGGGGCAGGGGAGACCCAGTACTTC
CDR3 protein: CASSRQGAGETQYF

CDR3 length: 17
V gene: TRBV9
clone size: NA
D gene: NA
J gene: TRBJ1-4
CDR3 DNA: TGTGCCAGCAGCGTAGCTCTAGGGGAACCAACTAATGAAAAACTGTTTTTT
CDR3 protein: CASSVALGEPTNEKLFF

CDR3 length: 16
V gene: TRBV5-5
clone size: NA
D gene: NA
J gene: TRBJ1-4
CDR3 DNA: TGTGCCAGCAGCTTGGTCTCGGGGAGGGACAATGAAAAACTGTTTTTT
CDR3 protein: CASSLVSGRDNEKLFF

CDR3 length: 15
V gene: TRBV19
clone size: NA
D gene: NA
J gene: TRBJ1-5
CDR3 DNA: TGTGCCAGTAGTATAAGTGCGGGAACGGGTCAGCCCCAGCATTTT
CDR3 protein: CASSISAGTGQPQHF

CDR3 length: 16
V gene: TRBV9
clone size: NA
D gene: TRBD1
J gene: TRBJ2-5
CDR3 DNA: TGTGCCAGCAGCGTAGGGCAGGGGGTGGGTCAAGAGACCCAGTACTTC
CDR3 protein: CASSVGQGVGQETQYF

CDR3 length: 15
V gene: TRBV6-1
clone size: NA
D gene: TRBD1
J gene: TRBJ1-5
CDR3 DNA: TGTGCCAGCAGGACCATAACAGGGGGCAATCAGCCCCAGCATTTT
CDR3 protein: CASRTITGGNQPQHF

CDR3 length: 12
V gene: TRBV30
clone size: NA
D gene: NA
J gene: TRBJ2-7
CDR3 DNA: TGTGCCTGGAGCACGTTAAACTACGAGCAGTACTTC
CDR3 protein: CAWSTLNYEQYF

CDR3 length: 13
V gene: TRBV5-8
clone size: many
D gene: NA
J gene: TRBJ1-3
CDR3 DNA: TGTGCCAGCAGACGGCGAACTGGAAACACCATATATTTT
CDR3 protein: CASRRRTGNTIYF